Each of the 32 T cell receptor beta chains below was sequenced from the same sample in a study of T cells in localized non-small cell lung cancer. Profiled with immunoSEQ multiplex PCR; TCRdb holds only in-frame clones, not every one. The data show 40,000 to 65,000 clones, with approximately 86% seen just once and less than 20% held by the top ten. The specimen was PBMCs, collected before any cancer treatment. The source is a female donor with stage II lung adenocarcinoma.

V is TRBV30 and J is TRBJ1-5, with TRBD1 as a possible D gene (5 bases). Germline V gene sequence: CDR1 GTSNPN, CDR2 SVGIG (reference sequence). V was clipped by 1 base and J by 4 bases, with 11 bases between them. The length of the CDR3 is 14 residues. The CDR3 here is CAWSGGDLNQPQHF. Written as DNA, the CDR3 is TGTGCCTGGAGTGGGGGGGACCTTAATCAGCCCCAGCATTTT.

The chain uses TRBV7-6 and TRBJ2-7; 7 bases align to TRBD1. Losses at the gene ends were 3 bases for V and 1 base for J; bases not matched to a gene: 6. The CDR3 is made up of 15 amino acids. Germline CDR1 reads SGHVS; CDR2 reads FNYEAQ. CDR3 nucleotides: TGTGCCAGCAGCTTCCGGGACAGCCCGTCCTACGAGCAGTACTTC. It codes for CASSFRDSPSYEQYF.

The rearrangement links TRBV7-9 to TRBJ2-7; D possibly corresponds to TRBD2 (5 bases). Germline lookup yields CDR1 SEHNR and CDR2 FQNEAQ (reference sequence). This CDR3 contains 11 residues. The germline V and J ends were trimmed by 5 bases and 7 bases, with 9 bases remaining between them. The CDR3 DNA reads TGTGCCAGCAGCGCGGACTGGGAGCAGTACTTC. Protein sequence: CASSADWEQYF.

The V gene is TRBV19, the J gene TRBJ1-1; no firm D call. Trimming took 6 bases from V and 4 from J, leaving 12 bases between them. The CDR3 covers 13 residues. The V gene's germline CDR1 is LNHDA and CDR2 SQIVND (reference sequence). CDR3 residues: CASSGRRGTEAFF. For the CDR3, the DNA is TGTGCCAGTAGCGGCCGGAGAGGCACTGAAGCTTTCTTT.

On this clone: A read error may account for a junction end that differs from germline. The chain joins TRBV6-1 to TRBJ1-1; D ambiguous. CDR3 size: 16 residues. Germline-derived CDR1 and CDR2 are MNHNS and SASEGT. CDR3 sequence (DNA): TGTGCCATCAGTCAAGTTTACATACGAGGAAACACTGAAGCTTTCTTT. Residues: CAISQVYIRGNTEAFF.

The V and J genes are TRBV5-4 and TRBJ2-6; D is perhaps TRBD1 (6 bases). The germline V and J ends were trimmed by 4 bases and 0 bases, with 14 bases remaining between them. The CDR3 is made up of 17 amino acids. The germline gives CDR1 SGHNT, CDR2 YYREEE (reference sequence). The CDR3: CASSLLDSHSGANVLTF. The CDR3 DNA reads as TGTGCCAGCAGCCTATTGGACAGCCACTCTGGGGCCAACGTCCTGACTTTC.

This chain uses TRBV2 with TRBJ2-1, with 7 bases lining up with TRBD2. With V trimmed by 4 bases and J by 4 bases, 7 bases remained unmatched. Per the germline V gene, CDR1 is SNHLY and CDR2 is FYNNEI. The CDR3 sequence is 15 residues long. The chain's CDR3 is CASSAERETYNEQFF. The CDR3 nucleotides are TGTGCCAGCAGTGCGGAGCGGGAAACTTACAATGAGCAGTTCTTC. Supplemented by reference TRBV2 and TRBJ2-1, the full variable domain reads EPEVTQTPSHQVTQMGQEVILRCVPISNHLYFYWYRQILGQKVEFLVSFYNNEISEKSEIFDDQFSVERPDGSNFTLKIRSTKLEDSAMYFCASSAERETYNEQFFGPGTRLTVL.

The chain recombines TRBV6-1 with TRBJ2-7; TRBD1 is a possible D gene (6 bases). CDR1 MNHNS and CDR2 SASEGT come from the germline V gene. The CDR3 extends over 14 amino acids. Trimming took 4 bases from V and 6 from J, leaving 16 bases between them. CDR3 sequence: CASSAQTGSGEQYF. In nucleotides, the CDR3 is TGTGCCAGCAGTGCCCAAACAGGGTCCGGCGAGCAGTACTTC.

The chain combines TRBV4-1 with TRBJ1-5; 8 nucleotides line up with TRBD1. The CDR3 runs to 15 residues. Germline trimming cut 9 bases from V and 0 bases from J; bases unmatched to any gene: 7. The germline V gene encodes CDR1 MGHRA and CDR2 YSYEKL. CDR3 loop: CARPQGGYSNQPQHF. In DNA, the CDR3 is TGCGCCAGGCCACAGGGGGGTTATAGCAATCAGCCCCAGCATTTT.

This clone has only a few counts. The chain couples TRBV7-9 to TRBJ2-5; 7 nucleotides align to TRBD2. Germline V lookup: CDR1 SEHNR, CDR2 FQNEAQ (reference sequence). The CDR3 sequence is 14 residues long. J was trimmed by 3 bases and V by 0 bases; bases with no gene match: 1. This CDR3 reads CASSLAGGKETQYF. CDR3 bases: TGTGCCAGCAGCTTAGCGGGGGGGAAAGAGACCCAGTACTTC.

V usage is TRBV10-1 and J usage is TRBJ2-5; tentatively, D is TRBD1 or TRBD2 (5 bases each). V lost 5 bases and J lost 2, with 12 bases in between. The germline V gene encodes CDR1 WNHNN and CDR2 SYGVQD (reference sequence). CDR3 size: 14 residues. CDR3 nucleotide sequence: TGCGCCAGCAGTTCGGGGCAGAATCAAGAGACCCAGTACTTC. The encoded protein is CASSSGQNQETQYF.

J is TRBJ1-2 and V is TRBV11-2; TRBD1 is a possible D gene (6 bases). Trimming took 1 base from V and 8 from J, leaving 17 bases between them. The CDR3 contains 15 residues. Germline-derived CDR1 and CDR2 are SGHAT and FQNNGV. For the CDR3, the DNA is TGTGCCAGCAGCTTAGCCGAGAGGGGGGCCCGCGGCTACACCTTC. Protein product: CASSLAERGARGYTF. The full variable domain, with the rest looked up from reference TRBV11-2 and TRBJ1-2, is EAGVAQSPRYKIIEKRQSVAFWCNPISGHATLYWYQQILGQGPKLLIQFQNNGVVDDSQLPKDRFSAERLKGVDSTLKIQPAKLEDSAVYLCASSLAERGARGYTFGSGTRLTVV.

The V gene is TRBV5-1, the J gene TRBJ2-3; 12 bases are shared with TRBD2. Germline-derived CDR1 and CDR2 are SGHRS and YFSETQ. The V and J ends lost 0 bases and 0 bases, in that order; junction bases with no gene match: 2. The CDR3 length is 17 residues. This chain's CDR3 is CASSLGTSGTSTDTQYF. CDR3 bases: TGCGCCAGCAGCTTGGGGACTAGCGGGACTAGCACAGATACGCAGTATTTT.

The V gene is TRBV15, the J gene TRBJ1-4; D possibly corresponds to TRBD1 (6 bases). V lost 0 bases, J lost 0 bases, and 14 bases lay in between. This CDR3 contains 18 residues. Germline assignment: CDR1 LNHNV and CDR2 YYDKDF (reference sequence). The CDR3 loop reads CATSRDRMDRPTNEKLFF. CDR3 sequence (DNA): TGTGCCACCAGCAGAGATCGTATGGACAGACCAACTAATGAAAAACTGTTTTTT.

The chain uses TRBV5-1 and TRBJ2-1; 11 positions match TRBD2. Trimming took 4 bases from V and 0 from J; bases not matched to a gene: 15. CDR3 length equals 20 residues. Germline-derived CDR1 and CDR2 are SGHRS and YFSETQ. For the CDR3, the DNA is TGCGCCAGCAGCCTCCCTAGCGGGGGGCCCCCCTCCAGCTCCTACAATGAGCAGTTCTTC. Translating it yields CASSLPSGGPPSSSYNEQFF.

The rearrangement uses TRBV5-4 and TRBJ1-3; D is possibly TRBD1 (5 bases). V shed 2 bases and J shed 2 bases, with 8 bases lying between them. Germline V gives CDR1 SGHNT, CDR2 YYREEE (reference sequence). This CDR3 is built from 14 residues. CDR3 coding DNA: TGTGCCAGCAGCTTCGGCAGGGCTGGAAACACCATATATTTT. Translating it yields CASSFGRAGNTIYF.

The chain employs TRBV6-5 and TRBJ1-3; TRBD1 agrees at 7 bases. From germline, CDR1 is MNHEY and CDR2 SVGAGI. V lost 6 bases and J lost 5; bases outside the gene matches: 7. The CDR3 consists of 14 residues. The CDR3: CASRDRSLRNTIYF. CDR3 nucleotide sequence: TGTGCCAGCAGGGACAGGAGCTTGAGAAACACCATATATTTT.

The chain recombines TRBV27 with TRBJ1-1; perhaps TRBD1 as D (6 bases). The CDR3 is 13 residues long. Germline-derived CDR1 and CDR2 are MNHEY and SMNVEV (reference sequence). With 6 bases removed from V and 1 base from J, the gap between germline ends came to 9 bases. DNA of the CDR3: TGTGCCAGCAGCGGGACACCGAACACTGAAGCTTTCTTT. Encoded protein: CASSGTPNTEAFF.

The rearrangement links TRBV6-6 to TRBJ2-7; 8 bases map to TRBD1. The CDR3 loop spans 16 amino acids. Germline loops: CDR1 MNHNY, CDR2 SVGAGI (reference sequence). V was pared by 2 bases and J by 3 bases, with 9 bases of the junction left unmatched. The CDR3 nucleotides read TGTGCCAGCAGTTACCCCCCAGGGGGCTCAGGCTACGAGCAGTACTTC. Protein sequence: CASSYPPGGSGYEQYF.

The rearrangement joins TRBV9 to TRBJ2-7; 9 nucleotides match TRBD1. CDR3 size: 14 residues. J lost 4 bases, V lost 3 bases, and 5 bases had no gene match. Germline values: CDR1 SGDLS, CDR2 YYNGEE. The CDR3 loop is CASSAGDREYEQYF. The CDR3 region has the DNA TGTGCCAGCAGCGCCGGGGACAGGGAGTACGAGCAGTACTTC.

The chain uses TRBV12-5 and TRBJ1-1; 7 bases line up with TRBD1. The trim removed 5 bases at V and 4 bases at J, leaving 10 bases unmatched. The CDR3 extends over 15 amino acids. Looked up from germline, CDR1 is LGHNT and CDR2 is FRNRAP. The CDR3: CASGPIQNRGTEAFF. The CDR3 DNA is TGTGCTAGTGGTCCGATTCAAAACAGGGGCACTGAAGCTTTCTTT.

Turning to this clone: The same CDR3 also results from other DNA sequences found in this sample. The gene calls are TRBV5-1 and TRBJ2-7; 9 bases match TRBD2. In germline, CDR1 is SGHRS, CDR2 YFSETQ. With 2 bases clipped from V and 4 bases from J, the junction kept 7 bases outside the gene matches. This CDR3 spans 15 amino acids. The CDR3 reads CASSFSGTSSYEQYF. As DNA, the CDR3 is TGCGCCAGCAGCTTTTCCGGGACTAGCAGTTACGAGCAGTACTTC. Drawing the rest from reference TRBV5-1 and TRBJ2-7, the complete variable domain is KAGVTQTPRYLIKTRGQQVTLSCSPISGHRSVSWYQQTPGQGLQFLFEYFSETQRNKGNFPGRFSGRQFSNSRSEMNVSTLELGDSALYLCASSFSGTSSYEQYFGPGTRLTVT.

The rearrangement joins TRBV13 to TRBJ1-3; the D gene is possibly TRBD1 (5 bases). Germline CDR1 PRHDT, CDR2 FYEKMQ (reference sequence). The CDR3 runs 18 residues. Trimming stripped 2 bases from V and 0 bases from J, with 17 bases between. CDR3 coding DNA: TGTGCCAGCAGCTTATTTGGGGCAGGAGAAATCTCTGGAAACACCATATATTTT. It specifies CASSLFGAGEISGNTIYF.

This chain connects TRBV30 to TRBJ2-1; 7 bases align to TRBD1. J lost 7 bases, V lost 1 base, and 10 bases had no gene match. Germline-derived CDR1 and CDR2 are GTSNPN and SVGIG (reference sequence). The CDR3 spans 15 residues. The CDR3 DNA is TGTGCCTGGAGTGCGTCGAAGACAGGGAAGAATGAGCAGTTCTTC. Amino acids: CAWSASKTGKNEQFF.

The V and J genes are TRBV4-1 and TRBJ2-5; D is undetermined. Trimming took off 0 bases at V and 5 bases at J, with 4 bases between the two ends. CDR3 length: 12 residues. Germline loops: CDR1 MGHRA, CDR2 YSYEKL. In nucleotides, the CDR3 is TGCGCCAGCAGCCAAGAGGGGGAGACCCAGTACTTC. It specifies CASSQEGETQYF.

This clone was recorded once. The rearrangement uses TRBV7-9 and TRBJ2-2; 9 nucleotides align to TRBD2. CDR3 length: 15 amino acids. CDR1 and CDR2 from the germline V gene are SEHNR and FQNEAQ (reference sequence). The junction had 4 bases not matched to a gene; V was cut back by 4 bases and J by 4 bases. The CDR3 nucleotides are TGTGCCAGCAGCTCGCGGGGGGGCTTCACCGGGGAGCTGTTTTTT. It codes for CASSSRGGFTGELFF.

The chain has TRBV6-1 and TRBJ1-1, with a tentative D call TRBD1 (5 bases). CDR3 length: 15 residues. With 8 bases removed from V and 1 base from J, the gap between germline ends came to 17 bases. CDR1 is MNHNS and CDR2 is SASEGT in the germline V gene. CDR3 coding DNA: TGTGCCAGCGTAGACAGTGGGCAAGCGAACACTGAAGCTTTCTTT. Translating gives CASVDSGQANTEAFF.

V gene TRBV29-1 combines with J gene TRBJ2-5; possible D gene TRBD1, 6 bases. V lost 6 bases, J lost 2 bases, and 10 bases lay in between. From germline, CDR1 is SQVTM and CDR2 ANQGSEA. This CDR3 has 12 amino acids. The CDR3 reads CSVADRQETQYF. CDR3 bases: TGCAGCGTCGCGGACAGACAAGAGACCCAGTACTTC.

The chain recombines TRBV27 with TRBJ2-7, with D possibly being TRBD1 (6 bases). Trimming removed 8 bases from V and 4 bases from J, with 15 bases in between. Germline CDR1 and CDR2: MNHEY and SMNVEV (reference sequence). The CDR3 length is 13 residues. CDR3 DNA sequence: TGTGCCAGCGTTGGCCGGACAGCTTACGAGCAGTACTTC. It specifies CASVGRTAYEQYF.

The chain carries TRBV6-5 and TRBJ1-6; D is undetermined. CDR3 length: 15 amino acids. Per germline, CDR1 MNHEY and CDR2 SVGAGI. V gave up 0 bases and J gave up 7 bases, with 10 bases separating them. Here the CDR3 reads CASSYSTRTNSPLHF. CDR3 DNA: TGTGCCAGCAGTTACTCGACTCGGACGAATTCACCCCTCCACTTT.

This rearrangement joins TRBV5-6 to TRBJ1-1; a weak D match, TRBD1 (5 bases). Trimming removed 4 bases at V and 5 bases at J, with 12 bases between. The CDR3 loop spans 13 amino acids. Germline CDR1 is SGHDT and CDR2 is YYEEEE. The CDR3 protein is CASSPVGGTEAFF. CDR3 coding DNA: TGTGCCAGCAGCCCGGTTGGGGGAACTGAAGCTTTCTTT.

This clone has more than one count but fewer than ten. This CDR3 reads CASSQGGQGPFF. DNA for the CDR3: TGCGCCAGCAGCCAAGGGGGACAGGGACCTTTCTTT. V and J are TRBV4-1 and TRBJ1-1, with 9 bases fitting TRBD1. V was clipped by 1 base and J by 12 bases; unmatched bases: 3. Germline loops: CDR1 MGHRA, CDR2 YSYEKL. This CDR3 has 12 amino acids.